This TCR beta chain was recovered during a study of monozygotic twins with inflammatory bowel disease. As regards this clonotype: Its antigen remains unknown.

Incorporation of UMIs carrying a 6-nucleotide sample barcode was performed by template switching. Reanalyzing the 5' RACE reads, TCRdb keeps one entry per CDR3 protein, without DNA. The sample yields 200,000 to 250,000 distinct CDR3 sequences, of which the top ten take up around 7.7%. Unsorted whole blood yielded the total RNA, with T cells left unselected. The CDR3 length is 12 residues. Germline V gene sequence: CDR1 MNHEY, CDR2 SMNVEV (reference sequence). Study-level results: T cell subtypes were not distinguishable in this analysis. Nothing supported a single strong signal or clonotype that was associated with IBD.

The TCR sequence derives from a human donor with ulcerative colitis or Crohn's disease, or a healthy co-twin of an affected twin (not recorded which). The chain recombines TRBV27 with TRBJ2-1; TCRdb's D gene call, TRBD1, goes unchecked for lack of DNA. The specimen was blood. CDR3 residues: CASSPTGDEQFF.